Below, 30 T cell receptor beta chains from the same sample are listed, as sequenced in a study of blood T cell repertoires in COVID-19. The table came from immunoSEQ multiplex PCR; TCRdb's copy has only in-frame clones and leaves some out. The sample lists about 300,000 clones, about nine tenths occurring once. What was sequenced was PBMCs or T cells enriched from blood (not recorded which). These receptors were taken from a man between 25 and 39 years old who had recovered from COVID-19.

The V and J genes are TRBV18 and TRBJ2-5, with D maybe TRBD1 (5 bases). This CDR3 spans 15 amino acids. Looked up from germline, CDR1 is KGHSH and CDR2 is LQKENI. V was clipped by 1 base and J by 5 bases, with 14 bases between them. CDR3 protein: CASSPLGRVGETQYF. Written as DNA, the CDR3 is TGTGCCAGCTCACCACTTGGCAGGGTAGGCGAGACCCAGTACTTC.

This clone was picked up a small number of times. The chain employs TRBV29-1 and TRBJ1-1, with a weak D call TRBD1 (6 bases). Trimming shortened V by 7 bases and J by 5 bases, and 11 bases separated the two germline ends. The CDR3 covers 11 residues. Germline V CDR1 and CDR2: SQVTM, ANQGSEA. CDR3 nucleotides: TGCAGCGCCGAACAGGGAACTGAAGCTTTCTTT. Protein sequence: CSAEQGTEAFF. The full variable domain, rest sourced from reference TRBV29-1 and TRBJ1-1, is SAVISQKPSRDICQRGTSLTIQCQVDSQVTMMFWYRQQPGQSLTLIATANQGSEATYESGFVIDKFPISRPNLTFSTLTVSNMSPEDSSIYLCSAEQGTEAFFGQGTRLTVV.

The chain has TRBV6-6 and TRBJ2-7; D gene uncertain. Germline V gene sequence: CDR1 MNHNY, CDR2 SVGAGI (reference sequence). The CDR3 length is 15 residues. The V end lost 0 bases, the J end lost 3 bases, and 12 bases lay between the germline ends. CDR3 residues: CASSYSRLTYYEQYF. CDR3 coding DNA: TGTGCCAGCAGTTACTCTCGCCTCACATACTACGAGCAGTACTTC.

J is TRBJ2-3 and V is TRBV7-2, with D perhaps matching TRBD1 (6 bases). This CDR3 comprises 17 residues. Trimming cost V 5 bases and J 0 bases, with 18 bases left between them. The germline gives CDR1 SGHTA, CDR2 FQGNSA. For the CDR3, the DNA is TGTGCCAGCAGCCCCGGGACAACCAGCCTTAGCACAGATACGCAGTATTTT. Protein: CASSPGTTSLSTDTQYF.

The chain employs TRBV4-1 and TRBJ2-7; possibly TRBD2 for D (5 bases). The CDR3 runs to 15 residues. V gave up 0 bases and J gave up 2 bases, with 11 bases separating them. CDR1 is MGHRA, CDR2 YSYEKL, per germline. The CDR3 reads CASSQDRQTTYEQYF. DNA of the CDR3: TGCGCCAGCAGCCAAGATCGTCAGACTACCTACGAGCAGTACTTC.

This CDR3 is CASSPWTENYGYTF. The CDR3 coding sequence is TGTGCCAGCAGCCCATGGACAGAAAACTATGGCTACACCTTC. The chain has TRBV7-9 and TRBJ1-2; tentatively, D is TRBD1 (6 bases). The germline V gene has CDR1 SEHNR and CDR2 FQNEAQ (reference sequence). The ends were cut back, 5 bases at V and 2 bases at J, with 12 bases in the middle. CDR3 length: 14 residues. Full variable domain (outside the CDR3, taken from reference TRBV7-9 and TRBJ1-2): DTGVSQNPRHKITKRGQNVTFRCDPISEHNRLYWYRQTLGQGPEFLTYFQNEAQLEKSRLLSDRFSAERPKGSFSTLEIQRTEQGDSAMYLCASSPWTENYGYTFGSGTRLTVV.

The chain recombines TRBV4-1 with TRBJ1-5; 8 bases map to TRBD1. This CDR3 comprises 15 residues. From germline, CDR1 is MGHRA and CDR2 YSYEKL. Trimming at V came to 3 bases and at J to 5 bases, leaving 6 bases not matched to a gene. The CDR3, as DNA: TGCGCCAGCAGCCACGTTCAGGGGGCCTATCAGCCCCAGCATTTT. Translating it yields CASSHVQGAYQPQHF.

The chain is built from TRBV6-5 and TRBJ2-7; 9 bases fit TRBD2. Per germline, CDR1 MNHEY and CDR2 SVGAGI. Losses at the gene ends were 7 bases for V and 3 bases for J; bases not matched to a gene: 7. The CDR3 runs 14 residues. The CDR3 spells CASTNSGRHYEQYF. Here the CDR3 DNA reads TGTGCCAGCACTAACAGCGGGAGGCACTACGAGCAGTACTTC.

This chain uses TRBV5-1 with TRBJ2-5; D possibly corresponds to TRBD1 (7 bases). V was cut by 4 bases and J by 4 bases, with 17 bases left in between. The germline V gene encodes CDR1 SGHRS and CDR2 YFSETQ. The CDR3 is made up of 15 amino acids. In nucleotides, the CDR3 is TGCGCCAGCAGCCCACGGTCAGGGGGAGGAGAGACCCAGTACTTC. Protein sequence: CASSPRSGGGETQYF.

The chain recombines TRBV7-6 with TRBJ1-1, with TRBD1 identical over 7 bases. The CDR3 spans 15 residues. J was trimmed by 0 bases and V by 5 bases; bases with no gene match: 6. Germline lookup yields CDR1 SGHVS and CDR2 FNYEAQ. The DNA of the CDR3 is TGTGCCAGCAGCCTGACAGGGATCATGAACACTGAAGCTTTCTTT. It codes for CASSLTGIMNTEAFF.

The chain is built from TRBV2 and TRBJ1-6; D is uncertain. Trimming took 7 bases from V and 4 from J, leaving 14 bases between them. CDR3 size: 15 residues. Germline values: CDR1 SNHLY, CDR2 FYNNEI. The CDR3 protein is CASMFERVYNSPLHF. The CDR3 DNA follows: TGTGCCAGCATGTTTGAGCGGGTATATAATTCACCCCTCCACTTT.

The chain joins TRBV5-1 to TRBJ2-1; 8 positions agree with TRBD2. With 4 bases clipped from V and 6 bases from J, the junction kept 12 bases outside the gene matches. CDR1 is SGHRS and CDR2 is YFSETQ in the germline V gene. CDR3 length equals 16 residues. CDR3 in amino acids: CASSVRLARASNEQFF. The CDR3, as DNA: TGCGCCAGCAGCGTCCGACTAGCGAGAGCTTCCAATGAGCAGTTCTTC.

The gene calls are TRBV5-1 and TRBJ1-2; D unclear. The germline V and J ends were trimmed by 2 bases and 0 bases, with 8 bases remaining between them. Germline-derived CDR1 and CDR2 are SGHRS and YFSETQ. The CDR3 covers 14 residues. DNA for the CDR3: TGCGCCAGCAGCTTCGGCGGGACTAACTATGGCTACACCTTC. Its translation is CASSFGGTNYGYTF.

The chain has TRBV2 and TRBJ2-1; D perhaps matches TRBD1 (5 bases). This CDR3 has 16 residues. V was trimmed by 5 bases and J by 2 bases, leaving 16 bases between them. Per germline, CDR1 SNHLY and CDR2 FYNNEI. As DNA, the CDR3 is TGTGCCAGCAGTCTCTCACTTGCAGGGCCCTACAATGAGCAGTTCTTC. Translating gives CASSLSLAGPYNEQFF.

The chain carries TRBV19 and TRBJ2-1, with D tentatively TRBD1 (6 bases). CDR3 length equals 13 residues. Germline CDR1 and CDR2: LNHDA and SQIVND (reference sequence). Trimming left V 3 bases short and J 6 bases short, with 9 bases between. As DNA, the CDR3 is TGTGCCAGTAGTATCTCCAGGGGCAATGAGCAGTTCTTC. Translated: CASSISRGNEQFF.

The chain uses TRBV19 and TRBJ2-1; TRBD2 might be the D (6 bases). CDR3 length: 16 amino acids. The ends were cut back, 6 bases at V and 0 bases at J, with 15 bases in the middle. Per the germline V gene, CDR1 is LNHDA and CDR2 is SQIVND (reference sequence). The CDR3 DNA reads as TGTGCCAGTAGGAAGCGGGCTGTGAGCTCCTACAATGAGCAGTTCTTC. Its protein product is CASRKRAVSSYNEQFF.

With regard to this clone: One junction end does not reproduce the germline sequence, and a read error may be involved. The genes are TRBV4-1 and TRBJ2-3, with TRBD2 matching 7 bases. The CDR3 sequence is 16 residues long. Germline V gene data show CDR1 as MGHRA and CDR2 as YSYEKL. CDR3 nucleotides: TGCGCCAGCAGACAAGGGGAGGGGAAGGAAGCAGATACGCAGTATTTT. Translating it yields CASRQGEGKEADTQYF.

The chain recombines TRBV24-1 with TRBJ2-3; TRBD1 aligns across 9 bases. Per the germline V gene, CDR1 is KGHDR and CDR2 is SFDVKD. Trimming cost V 10 bases and J 0 bases; bases outside gene matches: 4. The CDR3 runs 14 residues. CDR3 nucleotide sequence: TGTGCCACGGGACAGGGTCTGAGCACAGATACGCAGTATTTT. Residues: CATGQGLSTDTQYF.

J is TRBJ2-3 and V is TRBV6-5; 7 nucleotides agree with TRBD2. Germline values: CDR1 MNHEY, CDR2 SVGAGI. V lost 0 bases, J lost 3 bases, and 6 bases stayed unmatched. The CDR3 length is 16 residues. CDR3 amino acids: CASSYSASGSTDTQYF. DNA of the CDR3: TGTGCCAGCAGTTACTCGGCTAGCGGCTCTACAGATACGCAGTATTTT.

The chain uses TRBV19 and TRBJ1-2, with TRBD1 matching 7 bases. CDR1 is LNHDA and CDR2 is SQIVND in the germline V gene (reference sequence). The CDR3 runs to 15 residues. After removal of 5 bases from V and 3 bases from J, the junction contained 9 bases not matched to a gene. The DNA of the CDR3 is TGTGCCAGTAGTCCCCGACAGGGCCCCCACTATGGCTACACCTTC. Its protein is CASSPRQGPHYGYTF.

V and J are TRBV28 and TRBJ2-7; D might be TRBD1 (5 bases). Trimming removed 6 bases from V and 6 bases from J, with 18 bases in between. CDR3 length equals 14 residues. Germline values: CDR1 MDHEN, CDR2 SYDVKM. The CDR3 region is CASSPPYLDSEQYF. The CDR3 bases are TGTGCCAGCAGCCCACCATACCTCGACAGCGAGCAGTACTTC.

The rearrangement links TRBV19 to TRBJ2-1; 12 nucleotides line up with TRBD2. V gave up 9 bases and J gave up 6 bases; unmatched junction bases: 3. Looked up from germline, CDR1 is LNHDA and CDR2 is SQIVND (reference sequence). This CDR3 region has 13 residues. DNA of the CDR3: TGTGCCAGCCGGACTAGCGGGGCCAATGAGCAGTTCTTC. It yields the protein CASRTSGANEQFF.

V is TRBV19 and J is TRBJ1-2; D unresolved. Germline CDR1 and CDR2: LNHDA and SQIVND (reference sequence). V lost 7 bases and J lost 6, with 15 bases in between. The CDR3 has 13 amino acids. The CDR3 loop reads CASTPPRIHGYTF. The CDR3 region has the DNA TGTGCCAGTACCCCCCCCAGAATCCATGGCTACACCTTC.

This clone was observed a few times. The V gene is TRBV5-6, the J gene TRBJ2-2; no clear D. V was pared by 1 base and J by 1 base, with 11 bases between. This CDR3 has 16 amino acids. CDR1 is SGHDT and CDR2 is YYEEEE in the germline V gene. CDR3 region: CASSLRRPGNTGELFF. The DNA for the CDR3 is TGTGCCAGCAGCTTGCGTCGACCGGGGAACACCGGGGAGCTGTTTTTT.

This clone was observed a single time. V is TRBV6-5 and J is TRBJ2-7, with a weak D call TRBD1 (6 bases). Germline CDR1 reads MNHEY; CDR2 reads SVGAGI. Between the trimmed V and J ends, which lost 0 bases and 4 bases, there was a span of 13 bases. This CDR3 is built from 15 residues. DNA of the CDR3: TGTGCCAGCAGTTACTCGAGCCAGGGGATTTACGAGCAGTACTTC. Translating gives CASSYSSQGIYEQYF.

This clone came up once. This rearrangement joins TRBV5-1 to TRBJ2-1, with D hard to call. The V end was cut by 0 bases, the J end by 10 bases, with 11 bases between. Germline loops: CDR1 SGHRS, CDR2 YFSETQ. The CDR3 is 13 amino acids. The CDR3 DNA is TGCGCCAGCAGCTTGGGATTCCCGCGAGAGCAGTTCTTC. Amino acids: CASSLGFPREQFF.

This clone has a single count. The chain combines TRBV6-5 with TRBJ1-4, with D hard to call. Germline CDR1 MNHEY, CDR2 SVGAGI. This CDR3 is built from 13 residues. With 0 bases removed from V and 6 bases from J, the gap between germline ends came to 5 bases. This CDR3 is CASSYSTHEKLFF. DNA for the CDR3: TGTGCCAGCAGTTACTCGACTCATGAAAAACTGTTTTTT.

Only one count was recorded for this clone. The chain employs TRBV7-2 and TRBJ1-1, with D unresolved. Germline loops: CDR1 SGHTA, CDR2 FQGNSA. This CDR3 region has 14 residues. V lost 2 bases and J lost 5, with 12 bases in between. The DNA for the CDR3 is TGTGCCAGCAGCTTAAGCCAAGGAGGGACTGAAGCTTTCTTT. Amino acid sequence: CASSLSQGGTEAFF.

This clone was seen just once. The V and J genes are TRBV5-6 and TRBJ2-3; maybe TRBD2 (5 bases). The CDR3 length is 12 residues. Looked up from germline, CDR1 is SGHDT and CDR2 is YYEEEE. Deletions cut 4 bases from V and 6 bases from J, with 9 bases between. The DNA of the CDR3 is TGTGCCAGCAGCCCGGGCGGGGATACGCAGTATTTT. Its translation: CASSPGGDTQYF.

About this clone: At one boundary the junction diverges from the germline segment, which might be a read error. This sequence joins TRBV24-1 and TRBJ2-5; 7 bases align to TRBD1. The CDR3 consists of 12 residues. Per germline, CDR1 KGHDR and CDR2 SFDVKD. Written as DNA, the CDR3 is TGTGCCACCAGTGATTTACAGGGACAGCCCAACTTC. Protein: CATSDLQGQPNF.